The 10 T cell receptor beta chains below come from one sample, sequenced in a study of memory CD4+ T cells and cytomegalovirus serostatus (dated by TCRdb to between 2019 and 2020). Libraries were made using the immunoSEQ multiplex PCR assay. TCRdb obtained this table from immuneACCESS and retained in-frame rearrangements with V and J assigned. These tables miss some clones; where compared with another copy, unresolved V genes account for less than half of the shortfall, and the remainder is unexplained. The sample data list about 56,000 clones, and about 80% of these were observed just once. Jointly, the top ten make up around 0.4% of the sample. A FACSAria II was used to sort memory CD4+ T cells, defined as single viable CD3+CD4+CD8-CD45RO+ cells. Input material: memory CD4+ T cells from blood. The receptors shown here come from an adult in good health and CMV-seronegative.

This clone has a single count. The chain joins TRBV6-1 to TRBJ2-7; D possibly uses TRBD1 or TRBD2 (6 bases each). This CDR3 comprises 15 residues. The ends were cut back, 0 bases at V and 3 bases at J, with 12 bases in the middle. Germline V gene lookup returns CDR1 MNHNS and CDR2 SASEGT. CDR3 region: CASSEAGGAIYEQYF. The CDR3 bases are TGTGCCAGCAGTGAAGCGGGGGGCGCAATCTACGAGCAGTACTTC.

A single count supports this clone. The V call is TRBV7-9, the J call TRBJ1-3; possibly TRBD1 for D (5 bases). Trimming removed 1 base from V and 0 bases from J, with 13 bases in between. The CDR3 consists of 17 residues. Germline V gene lookup returns CDR1 SEHNR and CDR2 FQNEAQ (reference sequence). CDR3 coding DNA: TGTGCCAGCAGCTTAGTAAGGGGCGGTACCTCTGGAAACACCATATATTTT. Protein sequence: CASSLVRGGTSGNTIYF.

This chain joins TRBV2 and TRBJ2-6, with TRBD1 as a possible D gene (6 bases). Deletions cut 4 bases from V and 4 bases from J, with 11 bases between. The CDR3 has 15 amino acids. The germline V gene has CDR1 SNHLY and CDR2 FYNNEI. The chain's CDR3 is CASSGQGFGANVLTF. CDR3 bases: TGTGCCAGCAGTGGCCAGGGGTTCGGGGCCAACGTCCTGACTTTC.

The chain couples TRBV7-3 to TRBJ2-2; 9 positions match TRBD1. CDR3 size: 17 residues. Germline lookup yields CDR1 SGHTA and CDR2 FQGTGA. V lost 1 base to trimming and J lost 6 bases; unmatched junction nucleotides: 9. CDR3 residues: CASSLKGQGSVAGELFF. The CDR3 DNA sequence: TGTGCCAGCAGCTTAAAGGGACAGGGTAGTGTTGCCGGGGAGCTGTTTTTT.

The table lists this clone with a count of one. The chain couples TRBV7-2 to TRBJ2-7; D may be TRBD2 (6 bases). The CDR3 has 16 residues. In germline, CDR1 is SGHTA, CDR2 FQGNSA. With 1 base removed from V and 0 bases from J, the gap between germline ends came to 13 bases. The CDR3 DNA reads TGTGCCAGCAGCTTAGAGGCGGGGTCTGGCTCCTACGAGCAGTACTTC. Translation gives CASSLEAGSGSYEQYF.

This chain connects TRBV4-3 to TRBJ2-2, with 10 bases lining up with TRBD2. From germline, CDR1 is LGHNA and CDR2 YSLEER. The ends lost 3 bases at V and 6 bases at J; junction bases unmatched: 7. This CDR3 spans 16 amino acids. The CDR3 DNA is TGCGCCAGCAGCCACCGCCTAGCGGGGGACGCCGGGGAGCTGTTTTTT. Protein: CASSHRLAGDAGELFF.

The V and J genes are TRBV4-1 and TRBJ1-1; TRBD1 agrees at 7 bases. Germline V gene data show CDR1 as MGHRA and CDR2 as YSYEKL. The CDR3 sequence is 16 residues long. J lost 4 bases, V lost 0 bases, and 8 bases had no gene match. The CDR3 protein is CASSQEKARGFTEAFF. CDR3 nucleotide sequence: TGCGCCAGCAGCCAAGAGAAGGCCAGGGGGTTCACTGAAGCTTTCTTT.

The chain has TRBV7-9 and TRBJ2-5; possibly TRBD2 for D (6 bases). The CDR3 is made up of 15 amino acids. CDR1 and CDR2 from the germline V gene are SEHNR and FQNEAQ (reference sequence). Trimming cost V 3 bases and J 4 bases, with 15 bases left between them. This CDR3 reads CASSFRLAGGETQYF. The CDR3 DNA reads TGTGCCAGCAGCTTTCGGCTAGCCGGGGGAGAGACCCAGTACTTC. Full variable domain (rest looked up from reference TRBV7-9 and TRBJ2-5): DTGVSQNPRHKITKRGQNVTFRCDPISEHNRLYWYRQTLGQGPEFLTYFQNEAQLEKSRLLSDRFSAERPKGSFSTLEIQRTEQGDSAMYLCASSFRLAGGETQYFGPGTRLLVL.

This clone is a singleton in its sample. The chain links TRBV2 to TRBJ1-5, with D unresolved. V dropped 7 bases and J dropped 7 bases, with 17 bases sitting between them. This CDR3 contains 14 residues. Germline loops: CDR1 SNHLY, CDR2 FYNNEI. The CDR3 loop is CASKVGAARQPQHF. The DNA for the CDR3 is TGTGCCAGCAAGGTCGGAGCCGCCCGACAGCCCCAGCATTTT.

The sample holds one count of this clone. The genes are TRBV5-5 and TRBJ2-2, with D maybe TRBD1 (6 bases). This CDR3 spans 15 amino acids. With 2 bases removed from V and 8 bases from J, the gap between germline ends came to 16 bases. Germline CDR1 and CDR2: SGHKS and YYEKEE (reference sequence). The DNA of the CDR3 is TGTGCCAGCAGCTTTACAGGGTTGGGGTTGGGGGAGCTGTTTTTT. The encoded protein is CASSFTGLGLGELFF. The full variable domain, completed using reference TRBV5-5 and TRBJ2-2, is DAGVTQSPTHLIKTRGQQVTLRCSPISGHKSVSWYQQVLGQGPQFIFQYYEKEERGRGNFPDRFSARQFPNYSSELNVNALLLGDSALYLCASSFTGLGLGELFFGEGSRLTVL.